The 23 T cell receptor beta chains presented below share a single source sample, sequenced in a study of regulatory T cells in long-lasting Graves disease. Time point denoted: persistent/refractory GD, antithyroid drugs over 5 years with positive TRAb. The TCR library used RNA extracted from PBMCs. With iRepertoire HTBI primers and Arm-PCR of CDR3 regions, TCR beta libraries were built. TCRdb re-called the multiplex PCR reads through MiXCR, storing one row per CDR3 protein. The sample holds roughly 500,000 distinct CDR3 sequences, about a fifth seen once. The input for sequencing was peripheral blood mononuclear cells (PBMCs), taken when the disease was refractory, from a patient treated with antithyroid drugs. The source of these receptors is a female donor with Graves disease.

The chain combines TRBV13 with TRBJ2-4; 12 bases match TRBD2. The CDR3 spans 14 residues. Looked up from germline, CDR1 is PRHDT and CDR2 is FYEKMQ (reference sequence). V gave up 4 bases and J gave up 7 bases; unmatched junction bases: 2. CDR3 in DNA: TGTGCCAGCAGCTCGACTAGCGGGAGTAACATTCAGTACTTC. As protein: CASSSTSGSNIQYF. Full variable domain (missing parts from reference TRBV13 and TRBJ2-4): AAGVIQSPRHLIKEKRETATLKCYPIPRHDTVYWYQQGPGQDPQFLISFYEKMQSDKGSIPDRFSAQQFSDYHSELNMSSLELGDSALYFCASSSTSGSNIQYFGAGTRLSVL.

A word on this clonotype: A read error may explain this, as a much larger clone is one base away. The V call is TRBV6-1, the J call TRBJ1-2; a weak D match, TRBD1 (6 bases). Germline V gene data show CDR1 as MNHNS and CDR2 as SASEGT. This CDR3 comprises 16 residues. CDR3 amino acids: CASSRTSGTQIYGHTF. In nucleotides, the CDR3 is TGTGCCAGCTCACGCACCTCCGGGACACAGATCTATGGCCACACCTTC.

This clonotype occurred a few times. This chain joins TRBV5-1 and TRBJ1-1, with 10 bases fitting TRBD1. CDR1 is SGHRS and CDR2 is YFSETQ in the germline V gene. Trimming cost V 0 bases and J 4 bases; bases outside gene matches: 0. The CDR3 is made up of 14 amino acids. The CDR3 region is CASSLGDRGTEAFF. The CDR3, as DNA: TGCGCCAGCAGCTTGGGGGACAGGGGCACTGAAGCTTTCTTT.

This clonotype was counted at least ten times. The CDR3 here is CASTEPPNSYEQYF. The CDR3 DNA reads TGTGCCAGCACCGAACCGCCAAACTCCTACGAGCAGTACTTC. This chain connects TRBV28 to TRBJ2-7; no definite D call. This CDR3 is 14 amino acids long. V was clipped by 7 bases and J by 0 bases, with 13 bases between them. From germline, CDR1 is MDHEN and CDR2 SYDVKM.

This clonotype was found a few times. The rearrangement joins TRBV12-3 or TRBV12-4 to TRBJ2-1, with 10 bases matching TRBD1. CDR3 length: 17 residues. J gave up 8 bases and V 6 bases, and 16 bases lay outside the gene matches. In DNA form, the CDR3 reads TGTGCCAGCAGCAAATACCTACCGGGACAGGGGAGCGATGAGCAGTTCTTC. This encodes CASSKYLPGQGSDEQFF.

This clonotype was counted a few times. The chain links TRBV6-1 to TRBJ2-7; 9 bases line up with TRBD1. Per germline, CDR1 MNHNS and CDR2 SASEGT. V trimming: 8 bases; J trimming: 3 bases; junction bases outside the gene matches: 11. The CDR3 loop spans 15 amino acids. As DNA, the CDR3 is TGTGCCAGCTACGGTCGGGACAGGGACAACTACGAGCAGTACTTC. Translated, it gives CASYGRDRDNYEQYF.

This clonotype was recorded at least ten times. This chain joins TRBV6-5 and TRBJ2-7; D unclear. The CDR3 length is 13 residues. The V end was cut by 4 bases, the J end by 5 bases, with 12 bases between. The germline gives CDR1 MNHEY, CDR2 SVGAGI. The DNA for the CDR3 is TGTGCCAGCAGTTTAGGGCAAGGGAACGAGCAGTACTTC. It is translated as CASSLGQGNEQYF.

This chain links TRBV3-1 with TRBJ2-7; TRBD2 matches 14 bases. The CDR3 length is 19 residues. Losses at the gene ends were 8 bases for V and 7 bases for J; bases not matched to a gene: 22. Germline V gene sequence: CDR1 LGHDT, CDR2 YNNKEL (reference sequence). The CDR3 reads CASSPFGPTGTSGRREQYF. CDR3 sequence (DNA): TGTGCCAGCTCACCATTCGGCCCGACGGGGACTAGCGGGAGACGGGAGCAGTACTTC.

The chain combines TRBV27 with TRBJ2-7; TRBD2 agrees at 7 bases. J lost 0 bases, V lost 7 bases, and 6 bases had no gene match. This CDR3 contains 14 residues. Germline loops: CDR1 MNHEY, CDR2 SMNVEV (reference sequence). This CDR3 reads CASKSGGTSYEQYF. The CDR3 DNA reads TGTGCCAGCAAGTCCGGGGGGACCTCCTACGAGCAGTACTTC.

This clonotype was counted many times. The V call is TRBV20-1, the J call TRBJ1-1; tentative D call: TRBD1 (5 bases). The V end was cut by 1 base, the J end by 2 bases, with 14 bases between. This CDR3 comprises 15 residues. Germline V gene sequence: CDR1 DFQATT, CDR2 SNEGSKA (reference sequence). The CDR3: CSARGLWDGNTEAFF. The CDR3 DNA sequence: TGCAGTGCTAGAGGTCTTTGGGACGGCAACACTGAAGCTTTCTTT.

The chain carries TRBV30 and TRBJ1-2, with a weak D call TRBD1 (5 bases). The germline gives CDR1 GTSNPN, CDR2 SVGIG (reference sequence). The length of the CDR3 is 13 residues. Trimming shortened V by 1 base and J by 7 bases, and 13 bases separated the two germline ends. CDR3 nucleotide sequence: TGTGCCTGGAGTGGGGGACGGGCTCTTGGCTACACCTTC. Its protein is CAWSGGRALGYTF.

The chain couples TRBV29-1 to TRBJ2-2; D is undetermined. The CDR3 totals 15 residues. V was pared by 5 bases and J by 1 base, with 14 bases between. The germline gives CDR1 SQVTM, CDR2 ANQGSEA. CDR3 in DNA: TGCAGCGTTAGGTTAACGGCTCGGAACACCGGGGAGCTGTTTTTT. Translation gives CSVRLTARNTGELFF.

This clonotype has ten or more counts. This chain connects TRBV28 to TRBJ2-5; 11 bases agree with TRBD1. This CDR3 is 15 amino acids long. CDR1 and CDR2 from the germline V gene are MDHEN and SYDVKM. V lost 4 bases to trimming and J lost 5 bases; unmatched junction nucleotides: 6. CDR3 residues: CASSSRTGGRETQYF. The DNA for the CDR3 is TGTGCCAGCAGTTCCCGGACAGGGGGCCGGGAGACCCAGTACTTC.

The chain links TRBV5-8 to TRBJ2-6; the D gene could be TRBD1 or TRBD2 (5 bases each). CDR3 length equals 15 residues. V lost 3 bases, J lost 0 bases, and 7 bases lay in between. Germline V CDR1 and CDR2: SGHTS, YDEGEE. In DNA, the CDR3 is TGTGCCAGCAGCTGGGGGACCTCTGGGGCCAACGTCCTGACTTTC. Its translation is CASSWGTSGANVLTF. Supplemented by reference TRBV5-8 and TRBJ2-6, the full variable domain reads EAGVTQSPTHLIKTRGQQATLRCSPISGHTSVYWYQQALGLGLQFLLWYDEGEERNRGNFPPRFSGRQFPNYSSELNVNALELEDSALYLCASSWGTSGANVLTFGAGSRLTVL.

The chain recombines TRBV7-9 with TRBJ2-3; 11 nucleotides agree with TRBD2. CDR1 is SEHNR and CDR2 is FQNEAQ in the germline V gene (reference sequence). J lost 2 bases, V lost 2 bases, and 9 bases had no gene match. The CDR3 is 18 residues long. In nucleotides, the CDR3 is TGTGCCAGCAGCTTATTTCGTACTAGCGGGAGACCCACAGATACGCAGTATTTT. Amino acid sequence: CASSLFRTSGRPTDTQYF.

This clonotype was detected a few times. This sequence joins TRBV7-9 and TRBJ2-7; the match to TRBD2 covers 9 bases. Germline V gene data show CDR1 as SEHNR and CDR2 as FQNEAQ (reference sequence). V lost 5 bases and J lost 6; bases outside the gene matches: 8. The CDR3 runs to 14 residues. The CDR3 protein is CASSRSGSLSEQYF. CDR3 nucleotide sequence: TGTGCCAGCAGCCGTAGCGGGAGTCTTAGCGAGCAGTACTTC.

DNA of the CDR3: TGTGCCAGCAGACGTAGAGGGGGCGGCACAGATACGCAGTATTTT. This encodes CASRRRGGGTDTQYF. The chain uses TRBV7-2 and TRBJ2-3; 7 bases line up with TRBD1. The CDR3 consists of 15 residues. Trimming cost V 6 bases and J 1 base; bases outside gene matches: 7. Germline CDR1 and CDR2: SGHTA and FQGNSA.

This clonotype was detected many times. The chain's CDR3 is CASISSGGTVPYEQYF. CDR3 coding DNA: TGTGCCAGCATTAGTTCGGGGGGGACAGTCCCCTACGAGCAGTACTTC. This rearrangement joins TRBV28 to TRBJ2-7, with TRBD2 as a possible D gene (8 bases). The CDR3 extends over 16 amino acids. Trimming shortened V by 7 bases and J by 2 bases, and 21 bases separated the two germline ends. Germline lookup yields CDR1 MDHEN and CDR2 SYDVKM. Drawing the rest from reference TRBV28 and TRBJ2-7, the complete variable domain is DVKVTQSSRYLVKRTGEKVFLECVQDMDHENMFWYRQDPGLGLRLIYFSYDVKMKEKGDIPEGYSVSREKKERFSLILESASTNQTSMYLCASISSGGTVPYEQYFGPGTRLTVT.

This clonotype was observed many times. The chain is built from TRBV10-3 and TRBJ2-7; no clear D gene. The CDR3 has 14 amino acids. From germline, CDR1 is ENHRY and CDR2 SYGVKD. Trimming removed 3 bases at V and 0 bases at J, with 9 bases between. CDR3 nucleotide sequence: TGTGCCATCAGTGACTCGCAGGTCTCCTACGAGCAGTACTTC. Protein sequence: CAISDSQVSYEQYF.

The CDR3, as DNA: TGTGCCAGCAGCTTGACTAGCGCGTACCAAGAGACCCAGTACTTC. Its protein is CASSLTSAYQETQYF. The chain employs TRBV7-2 and TRBJ2-5, with 8 nucleotides matching TRBD2. Germline trimming cut 3 bases from V and 0 bases from J; bases unmatched to any gene: 3. Germline values: CDR1 SGHTA, CDR2 FQGNSA. The CDR3 is 15 residues long.

This clonotype was counted only a few times. A much larger clone lies one base from this, so it may be a read error. The V call is TRBV6-1, the J call TRBJ1-5; no definite D call. The V gene's germline CDR1 is MNHNS and CDR2 SASEGT. V was shortened by 7 bases and J by 2 bases, with 15 bases between the two germline ends. The CDR3 is 15 amino acids. CDR3 nucleotides: TGTGCCAGCACCCCAAGGAATCTGGGCAATCAGCCCCAGCATTTT. Translated: CASTPRNLGNQPQHF.

This chain uses TRBV6-1 with TRBJ2-1; 11 nucleotides match TRBD2. Trimming at V came to 6 bases and at J to 8 bases, leaving 9 bases not matched to a gene. Germline V gene data show CDR1 as MNHNS and CDR2 as SASEGT. The CDR3 has 15 residues. CDR3 region: CASSITSGRRDEQFF. In nucleotides, the CDR3 is TGTGCCAGCAGCATAACTAGCGGGAGAAGGGATGAGCAGTTCTTC.

This clonotype showed up many times. The chain carries TRBV15 and TRBJ2-5; no firm D call. There are 15 residues in the CDR3. V was shortened by 5 bases and J by 0 bases, with 13 bases between the two germline ends. Germline V CDR1 and CDR2: LNHNV, YYDKDF (reference sequence). CDR3 sequence reads: CATSPRGPNQETQYF. For the CDR3, the DNA is TGTGCCACCAGCCCACGTGGCCCCAACCAAGAGACCCAGTACTTC.